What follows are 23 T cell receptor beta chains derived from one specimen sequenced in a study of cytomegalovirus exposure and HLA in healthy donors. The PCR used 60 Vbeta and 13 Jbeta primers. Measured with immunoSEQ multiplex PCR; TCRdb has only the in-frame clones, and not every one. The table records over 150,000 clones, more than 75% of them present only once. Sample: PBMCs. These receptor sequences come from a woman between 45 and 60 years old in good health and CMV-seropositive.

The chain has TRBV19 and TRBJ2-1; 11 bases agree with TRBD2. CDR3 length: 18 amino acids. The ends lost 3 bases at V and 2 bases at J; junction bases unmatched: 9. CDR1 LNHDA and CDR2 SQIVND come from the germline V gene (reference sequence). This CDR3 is CASSMAPDSGGAYNEQFF. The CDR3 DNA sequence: TGTGCCAGTAGTATGGCCCCCGATAGCGGGGGGGCCTACAATGAGCAGTTCTTC.

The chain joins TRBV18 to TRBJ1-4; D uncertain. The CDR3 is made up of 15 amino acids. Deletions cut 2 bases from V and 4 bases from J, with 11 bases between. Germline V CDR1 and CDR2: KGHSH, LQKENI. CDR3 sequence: CASSPTEGVNEKLFF. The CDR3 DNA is TGTGCCAGCTCACCAACTGAGGGTGTTAATGAAAAACTGTTTTTT.

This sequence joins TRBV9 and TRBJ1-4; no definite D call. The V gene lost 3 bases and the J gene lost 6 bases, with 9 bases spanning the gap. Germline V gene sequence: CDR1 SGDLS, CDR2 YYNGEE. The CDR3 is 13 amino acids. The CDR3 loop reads CASSARPDEKLFF. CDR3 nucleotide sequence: TGTGCCAGCAGCGCGCGGCCGGATGAAAAACTGTTTTTT.

The CDR3 DNA reads TGTGCCAGCAGTTCCGCCGGAGCAGGGGACGAAAAACTGTTTTTT. Encoded protein: CASSSAGAGDEKLFF. The V gene is TRBV27, the J gene TRBJ1-4, with D possibly being TRBD1 (6 bases). Trimming stripped 4 bases from V and 8 bases from J, with 17 bases between. The CDR3 consists of 15 residues. The V gene's germline CDR1 is MNHEY and CDR2 SMNVEV (reference sequence).

The CDR3 nucleotides read TGTGCCAGCAGGGGACTGTCAAATAATTCACCCCTCCACTTT. It specifies CASRGLSNNSPLHF. The gene calls are TRBV2 and TRBJ1-6; maybe TRBD1 (5 bases). The CDR3 totals 14 residues. V dropped 6 bases and J dropped 5 bases, with 11 bases sitting between them. Per germline, CDR1 SNHLY and CDR2 FYNNEI.

The CDR3 here is CASSFQGDRETQYF. The CDR3 DNA follows: TGCGCCAGCAGCTTTCAGGGTGACAGGGAGACCCAGTACTTC. The chain carries TRBV5-1 and TRBJ2-5; possible D gene TRBD1, 6 bases. The V gene's germline CDR1 is SGHRS and CDR2 YFSETQ. CDR3 size: 14 residues. Trimming cost V 2 bases and J 5 bases, with 13 bases left between them.

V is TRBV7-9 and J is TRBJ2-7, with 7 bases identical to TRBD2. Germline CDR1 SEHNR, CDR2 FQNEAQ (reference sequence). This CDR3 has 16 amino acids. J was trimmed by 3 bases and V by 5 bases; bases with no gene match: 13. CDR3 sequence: CASSVTPSGEGYEQYF. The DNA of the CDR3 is TGTGCCAGCAGCGTCACTCCTAGCGGAGAAGGCTACGAGCAGTACTTC.

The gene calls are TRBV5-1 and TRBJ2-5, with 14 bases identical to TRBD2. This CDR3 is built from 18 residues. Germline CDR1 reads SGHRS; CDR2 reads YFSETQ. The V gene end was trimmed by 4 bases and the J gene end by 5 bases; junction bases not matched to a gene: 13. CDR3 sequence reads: CASSLSTTSGGEGETQYF. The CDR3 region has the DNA TGCGCCAGCAGCCTTTCGACGACTAGCGGGGGGGAAGGTGAGACCCAGTACTTC.

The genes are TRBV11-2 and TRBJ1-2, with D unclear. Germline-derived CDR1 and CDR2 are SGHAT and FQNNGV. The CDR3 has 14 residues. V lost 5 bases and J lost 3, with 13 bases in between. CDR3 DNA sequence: TGTGCCAGCAGCCCGGGGAGGTGGGACTATGGCTACACCTTC. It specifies CASSPGRWDYGYTF.

The CDR3 DNA is TGTGCCAGCAGTAGCGGGGGGTTCACAGATACGCAGTATTTT. Amino acid sequence: CASSSGGFTDTQYF. The gene calls are TRBV5-4 and TRBJ2-3; 10 bases agree with TRBD2. After removal of 5 bases from V and 2 bases from J, the junction contained 2 bases not matched to a gene. Looked up from germline, CDR1 is SGHNT and CDR2 is YYREEE (reference sequence). The CDR3 spans 14 residues.

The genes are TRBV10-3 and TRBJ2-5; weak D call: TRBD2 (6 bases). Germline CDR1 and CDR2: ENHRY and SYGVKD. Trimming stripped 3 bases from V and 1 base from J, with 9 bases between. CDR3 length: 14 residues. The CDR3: CAISDGGAQETQYF. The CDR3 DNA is TGTGCCATCAGTGATGGAGGGGCCCAAGAGACCCAGTACTTC.

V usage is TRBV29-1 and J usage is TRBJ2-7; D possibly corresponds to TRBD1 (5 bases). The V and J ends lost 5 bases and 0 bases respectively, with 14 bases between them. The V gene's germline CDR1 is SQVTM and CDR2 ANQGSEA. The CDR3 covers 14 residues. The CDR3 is CSVKGVTNSYEQYF. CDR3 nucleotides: TGCAGCGTTAAAGGGGTGACAAACTCCTACGAGCAGTACTTC.

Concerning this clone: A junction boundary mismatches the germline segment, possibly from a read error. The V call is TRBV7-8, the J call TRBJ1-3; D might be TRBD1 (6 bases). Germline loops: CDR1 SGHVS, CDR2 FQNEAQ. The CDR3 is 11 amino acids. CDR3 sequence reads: CASSRYRDKSF. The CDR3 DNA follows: TGTGCCAGCAGCCGCTACCGGGACAAAAGTTTT. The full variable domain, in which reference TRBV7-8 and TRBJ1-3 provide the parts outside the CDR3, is GAGVSQSPRYKVAKRGQDVALRCDPISGHVSLFWYQQALGQGPEFLTYFQNEAQLDKSGLPSDRFFAERPEGSVSTLKIQRTQQEDSAVYLCASSRYRDKSFGEGSWLTVV.

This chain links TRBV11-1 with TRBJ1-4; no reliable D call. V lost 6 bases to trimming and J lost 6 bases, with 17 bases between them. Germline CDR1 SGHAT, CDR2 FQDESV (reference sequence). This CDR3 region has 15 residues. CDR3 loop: CASRKGGPSHEKLFF. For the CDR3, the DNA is TGTGCCAGCAGGAAAGGAGGACCGTCTCATGAAAAACTGTTTTTT.

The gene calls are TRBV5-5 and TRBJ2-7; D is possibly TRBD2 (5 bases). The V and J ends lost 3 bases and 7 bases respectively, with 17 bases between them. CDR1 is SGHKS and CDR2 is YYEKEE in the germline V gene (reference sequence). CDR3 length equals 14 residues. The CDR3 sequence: CASSSRTDGWEQYF. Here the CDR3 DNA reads TGTGCCAGCAGCTCACGGACTGACGGTTGGGAGCAGTACTTC.

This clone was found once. The CDR3 loop reads CAISESSGSYNEQFF. In nucleotides, the CDR3 is TGTGCCATCAGTGAGTCAAGCGGGAGTTACAATGAGCAGTTCTTC. The chain recombines TRBV10-3 with TRBJ2-1, with 8 bases fitting TRBD2. CDR3 size: 15 residues. CDR1 ENHRY and CDR2 SYGVKD come from the germline V gene. With 0 bases clipped from V and 4 bases from J, the junction kept 2 bases outside the gene matches.

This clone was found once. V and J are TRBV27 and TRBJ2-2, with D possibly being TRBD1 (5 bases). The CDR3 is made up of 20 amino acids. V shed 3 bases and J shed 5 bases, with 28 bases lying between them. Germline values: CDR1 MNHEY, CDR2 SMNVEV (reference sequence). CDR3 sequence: CASSFRAGIFPGRRTGELFF. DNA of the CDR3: TGTGCCAGCAGTTTCAGGGCAGGGATATTCCCAGGGCGTCGGACCGGGGAGCTGTTTTTT.

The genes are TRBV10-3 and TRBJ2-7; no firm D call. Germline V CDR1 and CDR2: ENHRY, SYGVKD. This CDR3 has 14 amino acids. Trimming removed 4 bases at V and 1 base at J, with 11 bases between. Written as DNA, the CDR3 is TGTGCCATCAGTGGATTTGGCGGATCCTACGAGCAGTACTTC. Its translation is CAISGFGGSYEQYF.

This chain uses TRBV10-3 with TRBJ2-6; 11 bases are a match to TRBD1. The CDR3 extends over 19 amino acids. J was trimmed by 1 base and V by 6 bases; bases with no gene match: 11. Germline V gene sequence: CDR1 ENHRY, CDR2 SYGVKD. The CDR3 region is CAISQPPDRGRSGANVLTF. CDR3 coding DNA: TGTGCCATCAGCCAACCCCCGGACAGGGGGCGATCTGGGGCCAACGTCCTGACTTTC.

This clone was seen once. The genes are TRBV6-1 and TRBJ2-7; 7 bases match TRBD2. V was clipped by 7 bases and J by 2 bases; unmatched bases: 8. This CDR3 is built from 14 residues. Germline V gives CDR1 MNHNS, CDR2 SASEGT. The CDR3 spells CASTPAGPPYEQYF. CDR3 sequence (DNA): TGTGCCAGCACCCCAGCGGGGCCCCCCTACGAGCAGTACTTC.

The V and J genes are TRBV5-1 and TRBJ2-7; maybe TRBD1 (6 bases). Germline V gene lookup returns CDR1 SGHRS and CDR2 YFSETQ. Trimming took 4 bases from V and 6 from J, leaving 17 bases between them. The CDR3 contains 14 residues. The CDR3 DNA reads TGCGCCAGCAGCACCGGGACAAGGGGAATCGAGCAGTACTTC. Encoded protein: CASSTGTRGIEQYF.

CDR3 nucleotides: TGTGCCAGCAGCCAGAGGGAGCAGTTCTTC. It is translated as CASSQREQFF. The chain is built from TRBV11-2 and TRBJ2-1; D is undetermined. V gave up 5 bases and J gave up 10 bases, with 6 bases separating them. This CDR3 has 10 residues. Per the germline V gene, CDR1 is SGHAT and CDR2 is FQNNGV. The variable domain in full, with the rest retrieved from reference TRBV11-2 and TRBJ2-1, is EAGVAQSPRYKIIEKRQSVAFWCNPISGHATLYWYQQILGQGPKLLIQFQNNGVVDDSQLPKDRFSAERLKGVDSTLKIQPAKLEDSAVYLCASSQREQFFGPGTRLTVL.

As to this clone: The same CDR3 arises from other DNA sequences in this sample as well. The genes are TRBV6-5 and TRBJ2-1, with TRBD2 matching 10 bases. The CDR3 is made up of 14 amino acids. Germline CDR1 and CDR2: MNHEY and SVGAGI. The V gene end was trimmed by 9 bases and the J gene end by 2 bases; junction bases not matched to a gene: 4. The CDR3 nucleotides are TGTGCCAGTACAACTAGCGGGGCCTACAATGAGCAGTTCTTC. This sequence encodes CASTTSGAYNEQFF.